This T cell receptor beta chain was retrieved from a study of cytomegalovirus exposure and HLA in healthy donors. About the study: Earlier results showed roughly 120 million unique TCR beta sequences derived from around 170 million T cells. General study results and limits: Most TCR beta V segments were productive about 87% or about 30% of the time in an earlier analysis. Across donors, presence/absence analyses took sequencing depth to be roughly uniform. TCR beta V- and J-gene trimming, according to a later analysis, was linked to a missense DCLRE1C variant.

This clone was detected a few times. Its antigen is undetermined. The PCR employed 60 Vbeta primers together with 13 Jbeta primers. TCRdb's copy holds only in-frame clones and misses some; the assay was immunoSEQ multiplex PCR. There are some 190,000 clones in the sample; 80% to 90% occur only once, and about 1.2% lies in the top ten. Trimming removed 4 bases from V and 0 bases from J, with 10 bases in between. Germline V gene sequence: CDR1 MNHEY, CDR2 SMNVEV (reference sequence). The length of the CDR3 is 15 residues. Sequencing used PBMCs. The V and J genes are TRBV27 and TRBJ2-4; D is unresolved. This clonotype was obtained from a man younger than 45 in good health and CMV-seronegative. The CDR3, as DNA: TGTGCCAGCAGTTCCCCAAGCCTAGCCAAAAACATTCAGTACTTC. It specifies CASSSPSLAKNIQYF.